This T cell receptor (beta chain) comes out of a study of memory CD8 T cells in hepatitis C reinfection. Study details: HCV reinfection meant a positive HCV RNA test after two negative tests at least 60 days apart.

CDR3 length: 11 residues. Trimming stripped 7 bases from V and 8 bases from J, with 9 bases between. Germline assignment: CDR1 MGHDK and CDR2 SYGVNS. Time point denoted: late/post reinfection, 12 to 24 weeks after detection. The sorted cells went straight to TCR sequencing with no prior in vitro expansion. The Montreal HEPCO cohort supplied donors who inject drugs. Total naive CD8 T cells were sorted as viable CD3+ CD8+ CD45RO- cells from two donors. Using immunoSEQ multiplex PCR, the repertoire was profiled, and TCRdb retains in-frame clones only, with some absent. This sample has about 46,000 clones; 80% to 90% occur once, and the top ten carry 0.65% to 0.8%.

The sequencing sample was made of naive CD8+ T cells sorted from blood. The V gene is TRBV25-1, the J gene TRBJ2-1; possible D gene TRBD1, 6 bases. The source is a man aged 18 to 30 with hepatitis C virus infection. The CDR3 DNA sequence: TGTGCCAGCACGGACAGTCATGAGCAGTTCTTC. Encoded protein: CASTDSHEQFF.